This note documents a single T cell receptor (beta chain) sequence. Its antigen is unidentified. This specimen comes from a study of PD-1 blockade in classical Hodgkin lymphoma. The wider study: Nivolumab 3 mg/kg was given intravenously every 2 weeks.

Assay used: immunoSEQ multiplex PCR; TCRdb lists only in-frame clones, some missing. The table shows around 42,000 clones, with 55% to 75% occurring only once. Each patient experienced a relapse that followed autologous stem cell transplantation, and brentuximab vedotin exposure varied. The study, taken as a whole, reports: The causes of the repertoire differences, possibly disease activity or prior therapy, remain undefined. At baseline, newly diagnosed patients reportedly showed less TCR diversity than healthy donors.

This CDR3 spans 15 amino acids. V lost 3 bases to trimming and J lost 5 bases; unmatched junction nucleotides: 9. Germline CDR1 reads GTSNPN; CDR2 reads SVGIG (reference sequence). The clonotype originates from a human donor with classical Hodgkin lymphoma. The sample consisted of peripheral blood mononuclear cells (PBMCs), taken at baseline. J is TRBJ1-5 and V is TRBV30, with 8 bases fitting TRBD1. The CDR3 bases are TGTGCCTGGAGCCCTCCGGACAGGGTGGATCAGCCCCAGCATTTT. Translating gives CAWSPPDRVDQPQHF. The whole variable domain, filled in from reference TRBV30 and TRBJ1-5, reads SQTIHQWPATLVQPVGSPLSLECTVEGTSNPNLYWYRQAAGRGLQLLFYSVGIGQISSEVPQNLSASRPQDRQFILSSKKLLLSDSGFYLCAWSPPDRVDQPQHFGDGTRLSIL.